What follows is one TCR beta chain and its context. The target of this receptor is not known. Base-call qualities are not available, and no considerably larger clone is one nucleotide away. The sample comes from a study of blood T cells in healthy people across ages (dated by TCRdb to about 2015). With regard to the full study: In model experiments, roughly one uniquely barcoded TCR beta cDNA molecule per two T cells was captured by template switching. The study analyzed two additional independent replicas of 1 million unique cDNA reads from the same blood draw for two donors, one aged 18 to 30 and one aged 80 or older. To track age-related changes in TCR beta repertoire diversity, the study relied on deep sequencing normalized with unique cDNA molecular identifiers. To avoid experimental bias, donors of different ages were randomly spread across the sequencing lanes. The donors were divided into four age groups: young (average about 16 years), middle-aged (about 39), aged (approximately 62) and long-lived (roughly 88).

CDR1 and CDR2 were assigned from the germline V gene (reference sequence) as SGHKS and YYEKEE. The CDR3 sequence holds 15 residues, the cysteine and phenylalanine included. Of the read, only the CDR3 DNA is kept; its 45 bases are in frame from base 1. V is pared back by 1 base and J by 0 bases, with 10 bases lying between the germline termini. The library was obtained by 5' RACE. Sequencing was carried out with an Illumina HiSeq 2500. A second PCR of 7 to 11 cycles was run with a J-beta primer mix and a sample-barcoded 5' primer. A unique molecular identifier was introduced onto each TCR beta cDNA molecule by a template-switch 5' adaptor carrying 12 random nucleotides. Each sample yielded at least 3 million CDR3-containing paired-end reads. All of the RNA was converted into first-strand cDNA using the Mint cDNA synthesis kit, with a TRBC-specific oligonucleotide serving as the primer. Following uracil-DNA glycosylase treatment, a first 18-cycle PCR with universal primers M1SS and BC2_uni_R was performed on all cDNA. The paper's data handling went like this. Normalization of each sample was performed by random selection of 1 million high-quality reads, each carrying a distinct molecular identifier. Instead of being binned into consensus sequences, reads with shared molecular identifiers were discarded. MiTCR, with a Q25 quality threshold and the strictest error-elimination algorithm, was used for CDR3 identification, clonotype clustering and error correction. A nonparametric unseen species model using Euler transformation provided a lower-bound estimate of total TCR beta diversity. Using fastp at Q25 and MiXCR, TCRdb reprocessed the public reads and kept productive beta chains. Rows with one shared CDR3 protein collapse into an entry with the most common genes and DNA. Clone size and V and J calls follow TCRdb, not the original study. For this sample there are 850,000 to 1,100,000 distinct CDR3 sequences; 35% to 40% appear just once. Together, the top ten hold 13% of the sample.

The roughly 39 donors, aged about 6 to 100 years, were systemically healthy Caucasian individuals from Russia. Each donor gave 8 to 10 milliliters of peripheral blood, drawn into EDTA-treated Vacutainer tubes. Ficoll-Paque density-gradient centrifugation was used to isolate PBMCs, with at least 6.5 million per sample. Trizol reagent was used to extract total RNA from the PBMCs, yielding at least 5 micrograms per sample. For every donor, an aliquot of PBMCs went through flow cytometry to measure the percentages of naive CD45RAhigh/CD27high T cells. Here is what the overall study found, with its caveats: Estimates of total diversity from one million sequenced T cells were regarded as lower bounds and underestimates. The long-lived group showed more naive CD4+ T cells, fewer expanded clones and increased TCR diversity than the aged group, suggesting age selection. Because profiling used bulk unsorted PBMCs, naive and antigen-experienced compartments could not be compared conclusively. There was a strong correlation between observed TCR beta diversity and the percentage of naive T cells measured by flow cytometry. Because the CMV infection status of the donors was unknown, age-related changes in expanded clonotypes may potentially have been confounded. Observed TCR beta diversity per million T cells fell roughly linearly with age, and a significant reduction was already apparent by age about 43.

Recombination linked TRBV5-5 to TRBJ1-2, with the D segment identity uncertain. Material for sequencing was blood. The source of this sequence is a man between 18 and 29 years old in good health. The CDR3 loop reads CASSLTAVTNYGYTF. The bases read TGTGCCAGCAGCTTGACCGCCGTGACTAACTATGGCTACACCTTC.